This entry features one TCR beta chain sequence. Antigen specificity is unknown. The CDR3 covers 13 residues. Germline assignment: CDR1 LGHDT and CDR2 YNNKEL (reference sequence). Trimming cost V 0 bases and J 7 bases; bases outside gene matches: 0. The sample originates from a study of T cell responses to AZD1222 COVID-19 vaccine. Findings and limits, study-wide: The study found Spike-specific TCR breadth and depth rose after two AZD1222 doses.

Profiled with immunoSEQ multiplex PCR; TCRdb holds only in-frame clones, not every one. Here the sample spans just under 55,000 clones, 89% being singletons. This TCR derives from an adult in good health. Sequencing was performed on peripheral blood, taken on day 0 of AZD1222 vaccination. This chain uses TRBV3-1 (or the pseudogene TRBV3-2) with TRBJ2-1; 7 bases are a match to TRBD2. In DNA, the CDR3 is TGTGCCAGCAGCCAAGAGGGAGGGAATGAGCAGTTCTTC. Its translation: CASSQEGGNEQFF.